This TCR beta chain is drawn from a study of T cell repertoires in cytomegalovirus infection. Study in general: It was recently identified HLA-C-restricted and well-studied HLA-B-restricted CMV epitopes that the study used. TCR beta signatures that were public indicated CMV infection and matching HLA type. Study observations and caveats: Clonotype analysis showed dominance of the ex vivo response by HLA-C-restricted CMV-specific TCR beta clonotypes. Adding up the frequency of public TCR beta families identified people who carried CMV plus the relevant HLA.

TCRdb passed the reads through MiXCR, listing each CDR3 protein once. The repertoire holds 900,000 to 950,000 distinct CDR3 sequences, with 30% to 40% as singletons. The germline V gene has CDR1 SEHNR and CDR2 FQNEAQ (reference sequence). V was pared by 2 bases and J by 2 bases, with 0 bases of the junction left unmatched. This CDR3 comprises 15 residues. In its sample, this clonotype was seen many times. The target antigen is unknown. The sequences come from cultured CD8+ T cells from PBMCs, collected from culture after CMV antigen stimulation. This clonotype originated in a human donor in good health (CMV status not recorded). Some clones in this sample may be carry-over from other donors' samples. The rearrangement joins TRBV7-9 to TRBJ2-7; 13 nucleotides agree with TRBD2. CDR3 residues: CASSLTSGGAYEQYF. In DNA, the CDR3 is TGTGCCAGCAGCTTAACTAGCGGGGGGGCCTACGAGCAGTACTTC.